The T cell receptor (beta chain) under discussion was sequenced for a study of post-analysis software for immune sequencing data. The overall study: Some patients lacked subtype; others had relapsing-remitting, secondary progressive or progressive-relapsing disease.

Trimming removed 8 bases from V and 5 bases from J; junction bases left unmatched: 12. The CDR3 has 15 residues. CDR1 is MNHEY and CDR2 is SVGAGI in the germline V gene. Carried by the TCR beta cDNA libraries were unique molecular identifiers. There were about 0.85 to 10 million T cells, and 450,000 to 550,000 cDNA molecules came from them. TCRdb fed the PCR reads into MiXCR, producing one record per CDR3 protein. The top ten hold 0.56% of the sample, which has roughly 700,000 distinct CDR3 sequences, roughly 30% seen once. Study outcomes and limitations: Those samples that were prepared in the same batch co-clustered strongly by F measure. Roughly 5 TRBV segments (TRBV5-6, TRBV5-1 and TRBV20-1 among them) occurred more frequently in patients than in controls.

The sample holds a few counts of this clonotype. The antigen remains undetermined. What was sequenced was blood. The chain couples TRBV6-5 to TRBJ2-1, with 7 nucleotides matching TRBD2. This receptor was identified in a girl aged 10 to 17 with multiple sclerosis. Here the CDR3 DNA reads TGTGCCAGCTACCCTTTGGCGAGCGGGGACAATGAGCAGTTCTTC. Translation: CASYPLASGDNEQFF.